The clone carrying this T cell receptor beta chain was detected many times. As yet, its antigen is unknown. The sample is drawn from a study of T cells in Graves' hyperthyroidism and ophthalmopathy. Using RNA transcripts as the source, TCR beta CDR3 regions were amplified. First-round RT-PCR of the TCR CDR3 relied on the HTBI primer set. One entry per CDR3 protein results from TCRdb running MiXCR on the multiplex PCR reads. In the table there are fewer than 700,000 distinct CDR3 sequences, under 20% of which are singletons. The germline CDR1 and CDR2 sequences are MNHEY and SMNVEV (reference sequence). The CDR3 contains 14 residues. With V trimmed by 6 bases and J by 4 bases, 9 bases remained unmatched. Clinical symptoms, serum thyroxine, TRAb, thyroid ultrasound and orbital computed tomography established diagnosis. Study-level findings and limits: Most thyroid clonotypes that were expanded above 0.001 also turned up in blood.

V usage is TRBV27 and J usage is TRBJ2-7, with 7 positions matching TRBD2. This sequence originates from a woman aged 25-40 years with Graves' hyperthyroidism. Sequences were obtained from blood. CDR3 sequence (DNA): TGTGCCAGCAGCCGGGACTACAACTGGTACGAGCAGTACTTC. Amino acids: CASSRDYNWYEQYF.